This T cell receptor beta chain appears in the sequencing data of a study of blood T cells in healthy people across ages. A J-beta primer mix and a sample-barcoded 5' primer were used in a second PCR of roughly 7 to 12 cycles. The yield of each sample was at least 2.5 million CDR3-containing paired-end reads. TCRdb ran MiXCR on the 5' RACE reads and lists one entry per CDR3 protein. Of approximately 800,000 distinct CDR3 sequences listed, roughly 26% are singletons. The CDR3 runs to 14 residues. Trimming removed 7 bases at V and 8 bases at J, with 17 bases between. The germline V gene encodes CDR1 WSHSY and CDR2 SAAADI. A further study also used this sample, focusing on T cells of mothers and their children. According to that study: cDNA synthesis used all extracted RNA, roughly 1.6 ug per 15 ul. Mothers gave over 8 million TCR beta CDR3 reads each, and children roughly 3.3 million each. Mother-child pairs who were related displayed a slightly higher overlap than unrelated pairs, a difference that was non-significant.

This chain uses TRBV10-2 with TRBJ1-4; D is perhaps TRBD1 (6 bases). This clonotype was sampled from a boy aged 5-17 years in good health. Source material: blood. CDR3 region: CASIAGQGREKLFF. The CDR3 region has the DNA TGCGCCAGCATCGCCGGGCAGGGGAGGGAAAAACTGTTTTTT.